This entry is about one T cell receptor (beta chain). The sample comes from a study of blood T cell repertoires in COVID-19. About the study: The United States, Italy and Spain provided the acute and convalescent COVID-19 samples. PBMCs, B-cell-depleted T cells, or T cells provided the cDNA or gDNA that made up the material.

CDR1 is MDHEN, CDR2 SYDVKM, per germline. The V and J ends lost 8 bases and 0 bases respectively, with 22 bases between them. The CDR3 spans 18 residues. In the source study's methods: Reference gene primer amplification yielded estimated nucleated cell counts. Sequencing was performed with immunoSEQ multiplex PCR; in TCRdb, only in-frame clones are kept and a portion is missing. V, J and clone size derive from that table, while D and trimming were established from the DNA sequence. The table has roughly 88,000 clones, about 70% seen once. Sample: peripheral blood. The clonotype was recovered from a woman in her sixties in a cohort sampled during active or convalescent COVID-19. The genes are TRBV28 and TRBJ2-2, with D tentatively TRBD1 (5 bases). The CDR3 coding sequence is TGTGCCAGCGGACACCCATTCGCCGACGTCGCGAACACCGGGGAGCTGTTTTTT. It yields the protein CASGHPFADVANTGELFF.